This T cell receptor beta chain came from a study of T cells in Graves' hyperthyroidism and ophthalmopathy. Study findings and constraints: Prediction of ophthalmopathy progression came a median around 6 months pre-onset.

The cohort's ophthalmopathy patients, a group with duration under 3 months, had a Clinical Activity Score of at least 3 and a NOSPECS grade of at least 4. Diagnosis relied on clinical symptoms, serum thyroxine and TRAb, thyroid ultrasound and orbital computed tomography. Looked up from germline, CDR1 is WNHNN and CDR2 is SYGVQD (reference sequence). This CDR3 contains 13 residues. V lost 7 bases to trimming and J lost 8 bases; unmatched junction nucleotides: 11. Amplification yielded TCR beta CDR3 regions, with RNA transcripts as the source. First-round RT-PCR of the TCR CDR3 relied on the HTBI primer set. From the multiplex PCR reads, TCRdb called clonotypes with MiXCR, one entry per CDR3 protein. The repertoire consists of about 410,000 distinct CDR3 sequences, with about 14% occurring once and the leading ten covering around 20%. A word on this clonotype: The antigen is not known.

Sequencing was done on a sample of blood. This chain uses TRBV10-1 with TRBJ2-7, with TRBD2 identical over 7 bases. The sequence came from a woman aged 25 to 39 with Graves' ophthalmopathy. The CDR3 here is CASTLPGRVQQYF. In DNA form, the CDR3 reads TGCGCCAGCACTCTCCCAGGGAGGGTTCAGCAGTACTTC.